This T cell receptor (beta chain) was recorded in a study of a mutant IDH1 vaccine in newly diagnosed glioma. Time point indicated: week 5, during vaccination. The vaccine gave 300 ug of a 20-mer mutant IDH1 peptide subcutaneously per dose. In the case of this clone: Its antigen is as yet unknown.

Libraries were prepared by immunoSEQ multiplex PCR; TCRdb keeps only in-frame clonotypes and omits some of them. The sample has about 29,000 clones, around 90% seen once. Germline assignment: CDR1 MNHEY and CDR2 SVGAGI. V dropped 7 bases and J dropped 7 bases, with 16 bases sitting between them. The CDR3 spans 13 residues. This specimen was peripheral blood mononuclear cells (PBMCs), taken from a glioma patient whose treatment included an IDH1 peptide vaccine. This chain connects TRBV6-5 to TRBJ1-1; D gene uncertain. The TCR sequence derives from a woman between 35 and 50 years old with glioma. Some clones in this sample may be carry-over from other donors' samples. CDR3 sequence: CASIKPAVLEAFF. The CDR3 DNA reads as TGTGCCAGCATCAAACCGGCAGTACTTGAAGCTTTCTTT.